This T cell receptor (beta chain) was sequenced for a study of cytomegalovirus exposure and HLA in healthy donors. PCR amplification relied on 60 Vbeta primers (plus 13 Jbeta primers). The data were produced by immunoSEQ multiplex PCR, yet TCRdb's version contains in-frame clones alone and is incomplete. The sample consists of some 180,000 clones, more than 60% of them appearing once. This clone was counted only a few times. The sample comprised PBMCs. This clonotype was obtained from a woman aged 55 to 70 in good health and CMV-seropositive.

CDR3 sequence: CASSLDGIRAGQPQHF. The CDR3 DNA reads as TGCGCCAGCAGCTTGGACGGGATTAGGGCCGGTCAGCCCCAGCATTTT. This chain connects TRBV5-1 to TRBJ1-5; D gene uncertain. Trimming left V 0 bases short and J 6 bases short, with 16 bases between. The CDR3 covers 16 residues. CDR1 and CDR2 (germline): SGHRS, YFSETQ.